The entry that follows covers one TCR beta chain sequence. It lacks a known antigen. Base qualities are missing; no much larger clone stands one base away. Stable Graves' hyperthyroidism was defined as no progression to ophthalmopathy during 18 months of follow-up. Hyperthyroidism patients were newly diagnosed, had a disease duration of under 2 months, and were aged 18 to 65 years. Exclusion was applied to patients with uncontrolled infections, other autoimmune diseases, pregnancy or lactation. Diagnoses relied on clinical symptoms, serum thyroxine and TRAb, thyroid ultrasound and orbital computed tomography. PBMCs were isolated from approximately 10 ml of fresh peripheral blood by Ficoll-Paque density gradient centrifugation. Trizol reagent was used to extract total RNA, and RNA quality was then checked on an Agilent 2100 Bioanalyzer. The trim is 0 bases for V and 0 bases for J, with a gap of 8 bases between the germline ends. CDR1 and CDR2 are read off the germline V gene as SGHVS and FQNEAQ. There are 15 amino acids in the CDR3, from cysteine to phenylalanine inclusive. CDR3 DNA only is kept here, 45 bases in frame from base 1.

TCR beta CDR3 regions were amplified from RNA transcripts. A first-round RT-PCR of the TCR CDR3 used the HTBI primer set with the Qiagen OneStep RT-PCR kit. The libraries were constructed in a second round of multiplex PCR and then size-selected and purified. The libraries were sequenced on an Illumina HiSeq2000 using paired-end 100 bp reads. In the authors' own workflow: Raw data were processed with SOAPnuke, discarding reads with adapters, uncalled bases, mean Phred below 15, or no exact constant-primer or identifier match. High-quality paired reads were merged using COPE v1.2.5, and each unique nucleotide sequence was defined as a clonotype. MiTCR v1.1 was used to align clonotypes to the IMGT TRBV, TRBD and TRBJ reference segments. Analysis was restricted to V-J combinations with a frequency above 0.0001, which covered 98% to 99.2% of repertoires. A TCS score was defined as the ratio of F50 (clonal expansion) to E x V (chaos), with BLOSUM62-based TCRdist applied between CDR3 peptides within each V-J. Welch's t-statistics and random forest reduced roughly 540 V-J features to 10 to 15, which were used in a naive Bayes classifier (R e1071). TCRdb itself trimmed the public reads at Q25 with fastp, ran MiXCR and retained productive beta chains. Each record represents a unique CDR3 protein, reported with the most common genes and DNA among its rows. TCRdb's processing, not the authors', yielded these V and J calls. The sample table shows approximately 600,000 distinct CDR3 sequences, and roughly 17% are seen once. The ten top clones hold approximately 3.8% of the sample.

This entry comes from a study of T cells in Graves' hyperthyroidism and ophthalmopathy (dated by TCRdb to the late 2010s). About the investigation overall: Peripheral blood was sampled at the time of initial diagnosis, prior to any treatment. The study also compared thyroid tissue and blood T-cell repertoires from a handful of Graves' hyperthyroidism patients. An independent validation cohort of under 20 hyperthyroidism patients and 17 patients who later progressed to ophthalmopathy tested prospective prediction of ophthalmopathy. The 100 or so discovery patients were divided at random into training and test sets in a 7:3 ratio. Once sampling was done, hyperthyroidism patients were given methimazole at a starting dose of 30 mg daily, whereas ophthalmopathy patients were given high-dose intravenous methylprednisolone. The paper reports TCR Vbeta CDR3 sequencing of roughly 140 peripheral blood samples: 43 ophthalmopathy, about 75 hyperthyroidism and 17 progressor patients. To identify TCR V-J signatures that set the groups apart, the researchers used a discovery cohort of 95 to 100 patients, made up of fewer than 50 with Graves' ophthalmopathy and around 58 with stable Graves' hyperthyroidism.

Broad study findings and their caveats: In validation, the model predicted progression to ophthalmopathy a median of roughly six months before onset, with roughly 70% sensitivity and roughly 77% specificity. In cross-validation, a model built on a 13 V-J signature told ophthalmopathy apart from stable hyperthyroidism with roughly 87% sensitivity and roughly 83% specificity, and in testing the same model reached 80%/75%. Sample size was not statistically predetermined, and investigators were not blinded to group allocation. Most expanded thyroid clonotypes (frequency above 0.001) were also found in blood, which suggests that blood repertoires may mirror thyroid immune responses.

The receptor chain draws on TRBV7-8 and TRBJ1-1, and perhaps TRBD1 as D gene, on 6 matching bases. Material: blood. This clonotype was obtained from a woman in her thirties with Graves' hyperthyroidism. The CDR3 in this case is CASSLAQGMNTEAFF. The DNA sequence follows: TGTGCCAGCAGCTTAGCGCAGGGGATGAACACTGAAGCTTTCTTT.